This TCR beta chain stems from a study of OX40 agonist ivuxolimab in advanced cancers. Study-wide context: Patients were given ivuxolimab, an antibody that agonizes OX40 (CD134).

Clones were read by immunoSEQ multiplex PCR, and TCRdb kept only the in-frame ones, dropping some. The data hold tens of thousands of clones, with 75% to 90% observed a single time. Germline CDR1 and CDR2: SGHAT and FQNNGV. V shed 5 bases and J shed 0 bases, with 2 bases lying between them. CDR3 length equals 12 residues. With respect to this clone: Its antigen is not identified.

Regarding the study as a whole: On average, CD8+ T cells had more expanded clones than CD4+.

The sequencing here drew on CD4+ or CD8+ T cells sorted from blood, taken in a trial of the OX40 agonist ivuxolimab. V usage is TRBV11-2 and J usage is TRBJ1-3; no firm D call. The sequence was collected from an adult with an advanced solid tumor such as melanoma, head and neck, liver or kidney cancer. CDR3 residues: CASSASGNTIYF. As DNA, the CDR3 is TGTGCCAGCAGCGCCTCTGGAAACACCATATATTTT.